The rows below give T cell receptor beta chains drawn from one sample of a study of blood T cell repertoires in COVID-19. The protocol was immunoSEQ multiplex PCR, while the TCRdb copy is restricted to in-frame clones and leaves out a portion. This sample has about 180,000 clones, with around 90% found just once. What was sequenced was PBMCs or T cells enriched from blood (not recorded which). The origin of the receptors is a woman aged 18-29 years who had recovered from COVID-19. Each CDR3 is given with its conserved first and last residue. Each record gives: V gene, CDR3 protein.

V: TRBV6-8; CDR3: CASPACGGTGRDTEAFF
V: TRBV14; CDR3: CASSPATGAYEQYF
V: TRBV4-1; CDR3: CASSQEPGETQYF
V: TRBV6-5; CDR3: CASSYSGSSYEQYF
V: TRBV28; CDR3: CASSLITSGSWETQYF
V: TRBV28; CDR3: CASSLTDRAHGYTF
V: TRBV6-2/TRBV6-3; CDR3: CASSYGTARITEAFF
V: TRBV4-1; CDR3: CASSQDQVGGTIYF
V: TRBV29-1; CDR3: CSGTGDYGYTF
V: TRBV5-1; CDR3: CASFLIRTGGAYEQYF
V: TRBV10-1; CDR3: CASSEINSGSTEAFF
V: TRBV19; CDR3: CASSMTRGKRSSPLHF
V: TRBV11-2; CDR3: CASSFAGSGTLGRYEQYF
V: TRBV2; CDR3: CASRRQGAETQYF
V: TRBV28; CDR3: CASIGGMYSNQPQHF
V: TRBV11-3; CDR3: CASSKLAGDYNEQFF
V: TRBV28; CDR3: CASSSLNKETQYF
V: TRBV14; CDR3: CASSRSGGTDTQYF
V: TRBV7-2; CDR3: CASSFTSGRPDTQYF
V: TRBV6-2/TRBV6-3; CDR3: CASSGPSGGIYNEQFF
V: TRBV5-1; CDR3: CASSFRISGGQETQYF
V: TRBV20-1; CDR3: CSASTPDRNTEAFF
V: TRBV12-3/TRBV12-4; CDR3: CASTRQGDSPLHF
V: TRBV29-1; CDR3: CSVDLVGPGDAGQFF
V: TRBV7-3; CDR3: CASSLDSAGVTGELFF
V: TRBV4-1; CDR3: CASSQEGLASSYEQYF